One and the same sample provided the 7 T cell receptor beta chains below, sequenced in a study of T cell repertoires in cytomegalovirus infection. Via MiXCR, TCRdb re-called the reads, giving one row per CDR3 protein. The sample consists of about 680,000 distinct CDR3 sequences, 20% to 25% of them appearing once. The sequencing input was CD8+ T cells from PBMCs. These receptors originate from a human donor in good health (CMV status not recorded). Some clones in this sample may be carry-over from other donors' samples.

This clonotype was seen more than once but under ten times. This chain connects TRBV7-2 to TRBJ2-1, with D perhaps matching TRBD1 (6 bases). V shed 3 bases and J shed 8 bases, with 14 bases lying between them. The CDR3 is 14 residues long. Germline lookup yields CDR1 SGHTA and CDR2 FQGNSA. The CDR3 coding sequence is TGTGCCAGCAGCTTCCGAGGGACAAGGGATGAGCAGTTCTTC. Its protein is CASSFRGTRDEQFF.

This clonotype occurred once. At one boundary the junction diverges from the germline segment, which might be a read error. The rearrangement uses TRBV27 and TRBJ2-3; either TRBD1 or TRBD2 may fit D (6 bases each). The CDR3 contains 16 residues. CDR1 and CDR2 (germline): MNHEY, SMNVEV (reference sequence). Written as DNA, the CDR3 is TGTGCCAGCAGATTATCCCCGGGGGCGCCGAGAGATACGCAGTATTTT. Its protein is CASRLSPGAPRDTQYF.

This chain joins TRBV6-5 and TRBJ2-7; TRBD1 matches 9 bases. Germline trimming cut 1 base from V and 5 bases from J; bases unmatched to any gene: 3. Germline V CDR1 and CDR2: MNHEY, SVGAGI. The CDR3 is 14 amino acids. As DNA, the CDR3 is TGTGCCAGCAGTTACTTGGGACAGGGTGACGAGCAGTACTTC. The encoded protein is CASSYLGQGDEQYF.

The chain combines TRBV12-3 or TRBV12-4 with TRBJ1-2; 8 bases are a match to TRBD1. Unmatched junction bases numbered 12, after V lost 4 bases and J lost 8 bases. The CDR3 runs to 15 residues. Here the CDR3 reads CASSYRDRTVLGYTF. The CDR3, as DNA: TGTGCCAGCAGTTATCGGGACAGGACCGTGTTGGGCTACACCTTC.

This clonotype was seen repeatedly, ten times or more. This chain uses TRBV7-8 with TRBJ1-5; D is undetermined. The CDR3 has 12 amino acids. V was shortened by 7 bases and J by 4 bases, with 8 bases between the two germline ends. The germline V gene has CDR1 SGHVS and CDR2 FQNEAQ. The CDR3 sequence is CASTKKNQPQHF. The CDR3 bases are TGTGCCAGCACCAAAAAGAATCAGCCCCAGCATTTT.

This clonotype was seen a handful of times. This rearrangement joins TRBV28 to TRBJ1-5; 7 bases agree with TRBD1. The CDR3 is 16 residues long. Germline V gene lookup returns CDR1 MDHEN and CDR2 SYDVKM. J lost 4 bases, V lost 2 bases, and 8 bases had no gene match. CDR3 sequence (DNA): TGTGCCAGCAGTTTACCTCACAGGGGTGGAAATCAGCCCCAGCATTTT. It is translated as CASSLPHRGGNQPQHF.

The chain links TRBV20-1 to TRBJ2-1; 9 bases match TRBD2. Trimming cost V 0 bases and J 0 bases; bases outside gene matches: 15. This CDR3 has 20 residues. Germline CDR1 is DFQATT and CDR2 is SNEGSKA (reference sequence). CDR3: CSARDMPRGGVRSSYNEQFF. The CDR3 DNA reads TGCAGTGCTAGAGATATGCCGCGGGGGGGGGTTCGAAGCTCCTACAATGAGCAGTTCTTC.